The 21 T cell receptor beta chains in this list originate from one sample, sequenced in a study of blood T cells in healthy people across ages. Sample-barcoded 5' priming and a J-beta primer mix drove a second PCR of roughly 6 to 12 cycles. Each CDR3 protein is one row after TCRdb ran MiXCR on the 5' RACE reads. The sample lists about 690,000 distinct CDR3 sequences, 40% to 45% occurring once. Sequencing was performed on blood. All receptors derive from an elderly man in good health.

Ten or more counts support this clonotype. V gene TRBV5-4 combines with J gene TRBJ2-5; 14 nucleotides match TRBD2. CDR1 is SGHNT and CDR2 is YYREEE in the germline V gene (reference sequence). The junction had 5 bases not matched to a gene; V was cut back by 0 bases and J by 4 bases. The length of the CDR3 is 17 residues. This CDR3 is CASSLGLAGGLGETQYF. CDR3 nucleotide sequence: TGTGCCAGCAGCTTGGGACTAGCGGGAGGGTTAGGAGAGACCCAGTACTTC.

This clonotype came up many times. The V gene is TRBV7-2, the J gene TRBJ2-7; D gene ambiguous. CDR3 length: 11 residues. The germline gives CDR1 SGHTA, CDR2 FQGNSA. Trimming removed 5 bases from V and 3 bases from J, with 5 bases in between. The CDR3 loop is CASSPNYEQYF. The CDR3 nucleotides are TGTGCCAGCAGCCCTAACTACGAGCAGTACTTC. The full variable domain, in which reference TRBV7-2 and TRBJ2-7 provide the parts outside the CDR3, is GAGVSQSPSNKVTEKGKDVELRCDPISGHTALYWYRQSLGQGLEFLIYFQGNSAPDKSGLPSDRFSAERTGGSVSTLTIQRTQQEDSAVYLCASSPNYEQYFGPGTRLTVT.

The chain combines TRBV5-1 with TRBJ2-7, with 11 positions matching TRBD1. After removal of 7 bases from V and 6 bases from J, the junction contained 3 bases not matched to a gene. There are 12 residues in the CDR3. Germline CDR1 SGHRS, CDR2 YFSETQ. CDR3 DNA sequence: TGCGCCAGCGGACAGGGGGCAGGCGAGCAGTACTTC. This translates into CASGQGAGEQYF.

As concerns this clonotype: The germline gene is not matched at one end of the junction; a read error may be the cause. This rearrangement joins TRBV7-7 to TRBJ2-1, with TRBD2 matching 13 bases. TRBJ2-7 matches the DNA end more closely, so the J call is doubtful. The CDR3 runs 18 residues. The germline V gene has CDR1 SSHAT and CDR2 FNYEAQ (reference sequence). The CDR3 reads CASSLGLAGSDSYNEQYF. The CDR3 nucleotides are TGTGCTAGCAGCCTGGGACTAGCGGGATCCGACTCCTACAATGAGCAGTACTTC.

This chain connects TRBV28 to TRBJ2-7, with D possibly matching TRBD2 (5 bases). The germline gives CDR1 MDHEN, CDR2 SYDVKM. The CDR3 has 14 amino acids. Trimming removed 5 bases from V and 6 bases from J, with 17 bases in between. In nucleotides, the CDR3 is TGTGCCAGCAGTCCATATCCCTCCGGGGTCGAGCAGTACTTC. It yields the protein CASSPYPSGVEQYF.

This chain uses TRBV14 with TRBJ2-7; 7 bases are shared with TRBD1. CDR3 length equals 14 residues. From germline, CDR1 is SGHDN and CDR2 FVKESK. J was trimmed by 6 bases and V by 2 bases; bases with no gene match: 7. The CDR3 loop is CASSQIGQAGEQYF. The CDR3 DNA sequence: TGTGCCAGCAGCCAAATCGGACAGGCGGGCGAGCAGTACTTC.

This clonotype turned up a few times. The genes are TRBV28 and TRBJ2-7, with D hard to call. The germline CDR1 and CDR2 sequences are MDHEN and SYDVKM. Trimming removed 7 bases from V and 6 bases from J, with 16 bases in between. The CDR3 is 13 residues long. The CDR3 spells CASTAPWPIEQYF. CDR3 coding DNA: TGTGCCAGCACCGCTCCCTGGCCTATCGAGCAGTACTTC.

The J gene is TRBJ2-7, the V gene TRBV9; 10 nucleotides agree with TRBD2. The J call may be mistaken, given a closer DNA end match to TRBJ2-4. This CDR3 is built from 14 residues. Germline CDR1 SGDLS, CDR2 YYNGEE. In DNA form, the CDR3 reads TGTGCCAGCAGCTTGAAGACTAGCGGGAACATTCAGTACTTC. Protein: CASSLKTSGNIQYF.

CDR3 amino acids: CASKTGGTQYF. In DNA, the CDR3 is TGTGCCAGCAAGACTGGGGGGACCCAGTACTTC. This rearrangement joins TRBV12-3 or TRBV12-4 to TRBJ2-5; TRBD1 or TRBD2 may be the D gene (5 bases each). V shed 7 bases and J shed 7 bases, with 10 bases lying between them. This CDR3 contains 11 residues.

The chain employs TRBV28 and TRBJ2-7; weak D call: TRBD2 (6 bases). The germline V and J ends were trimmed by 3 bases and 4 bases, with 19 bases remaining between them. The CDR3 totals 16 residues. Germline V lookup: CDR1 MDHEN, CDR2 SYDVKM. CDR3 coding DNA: TGTGCCAGCAGTTTTCGTAGAGGGAGGCCCTCTTACGAGCAGTACTTC. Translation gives CASSFRRGRPSYEQYF.

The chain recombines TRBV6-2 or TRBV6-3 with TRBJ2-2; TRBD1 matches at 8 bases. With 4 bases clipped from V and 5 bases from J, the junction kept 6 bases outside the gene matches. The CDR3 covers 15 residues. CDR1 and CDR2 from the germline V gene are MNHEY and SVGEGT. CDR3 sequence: CASSSYRGETGELFF. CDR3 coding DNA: TGTGCCAGCAGTTCCTACAGGGGGGAGACCGGGGAGCTGTTTTTT.

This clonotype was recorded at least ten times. The CDR3, as DNA: TGCAGCGTATCGGACGGGACCTACGAGCAGTACTTC. Translating gives CSVSDGTYEQYF. This chain connects TRBV29-1 to TRBJ2-7; possible D gene TRBD2, 5 bases. In germline, CDR1 is SQVTM, CDR2 ANQGSEA. V lost 6 bases and J lost 2, with 11 bases in between. The CDR3 consists of 12 residues.

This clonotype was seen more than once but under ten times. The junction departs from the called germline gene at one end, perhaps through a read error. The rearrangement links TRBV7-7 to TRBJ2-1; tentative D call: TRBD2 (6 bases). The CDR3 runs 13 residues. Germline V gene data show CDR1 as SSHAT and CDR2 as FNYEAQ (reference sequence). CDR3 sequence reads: CASSFSSGNEQFF. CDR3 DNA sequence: TGTGCTAGCAGCTTCAGTAGCGGTAATGAGCAGTTCTTC.

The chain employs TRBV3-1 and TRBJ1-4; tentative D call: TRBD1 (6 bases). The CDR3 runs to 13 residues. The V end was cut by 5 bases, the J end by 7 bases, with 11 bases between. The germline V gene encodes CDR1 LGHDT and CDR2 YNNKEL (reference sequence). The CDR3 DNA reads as TGTGCCAGCAGCAAGGGACATTCTGAAAAACTGTTTTTT. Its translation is CASSKGHSEKLFF.

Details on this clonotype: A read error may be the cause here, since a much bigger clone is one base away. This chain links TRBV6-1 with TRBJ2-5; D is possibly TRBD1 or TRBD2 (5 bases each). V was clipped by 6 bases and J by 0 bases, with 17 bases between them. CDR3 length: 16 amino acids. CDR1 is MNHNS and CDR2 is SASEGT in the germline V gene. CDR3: CASSPYAGANQETQYF. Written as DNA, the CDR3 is TGTGCCAGCAGCCCCTACGCCGGGGCTAACCAAGAGACCCAGTACTTC.

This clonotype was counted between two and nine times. CDR3: CASSLQGTAYEQYF. The DNA of the CDR3 is TGCGCCAGCAGCCTACAGGGTACCGCCTACGAGCAGTACTTC. V and J are TRBV5-1 and TRBJ2-7; possibly TRBD1 for D (6 bases). Between the trimmed V and J ends, which lost 4 bases and 2 bases, there was a span of 13 bases. Germline CDR1 reads SGHRS; CDR2 reads YFSETQ. The CDR3 covers 14 residues.

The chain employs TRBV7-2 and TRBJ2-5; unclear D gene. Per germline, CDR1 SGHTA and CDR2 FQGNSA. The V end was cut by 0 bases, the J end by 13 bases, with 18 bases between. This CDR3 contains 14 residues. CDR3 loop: CASSLARRNNERYF. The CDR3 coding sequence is TGTGCCAGCAGCTTAGCGCGACGCAACAATGAGCGGTACTTC. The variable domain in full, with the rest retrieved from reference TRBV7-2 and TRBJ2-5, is GAGVSQSPSNKVTEKGKDVELRCDPISGHTALYWYRQSLGQGLEFLIYFQGNSAPDKSGLPSDRFSAERTGGSVSTLTIQRTQQEDSAVYLCASSLARRNNERYFGPGTRLLVL.

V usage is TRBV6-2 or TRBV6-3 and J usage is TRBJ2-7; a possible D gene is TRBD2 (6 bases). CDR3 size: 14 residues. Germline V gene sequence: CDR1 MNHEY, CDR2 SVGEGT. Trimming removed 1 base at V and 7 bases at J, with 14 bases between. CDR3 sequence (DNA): TGTGCCAGCAGTTACTTTCTGGGAGGCAATGAGCAGTACTTC. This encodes CASSYFLGGNEQYF.

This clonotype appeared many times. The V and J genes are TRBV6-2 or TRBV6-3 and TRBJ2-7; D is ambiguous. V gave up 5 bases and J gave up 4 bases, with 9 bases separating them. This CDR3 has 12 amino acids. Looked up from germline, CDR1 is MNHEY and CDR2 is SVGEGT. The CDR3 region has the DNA TGTGCCAGCAGTGCGACAAATTACGAGCAGTACTTC. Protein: CASSATNYEQYF.

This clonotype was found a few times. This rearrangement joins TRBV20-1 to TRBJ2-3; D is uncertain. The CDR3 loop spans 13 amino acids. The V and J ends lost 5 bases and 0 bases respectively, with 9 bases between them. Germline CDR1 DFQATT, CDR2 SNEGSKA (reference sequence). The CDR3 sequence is CSAPASSTDTQYF. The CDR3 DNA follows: TGCAGTGCTCCCGCGAGTAGCACAGATACGCAGTATTTT.

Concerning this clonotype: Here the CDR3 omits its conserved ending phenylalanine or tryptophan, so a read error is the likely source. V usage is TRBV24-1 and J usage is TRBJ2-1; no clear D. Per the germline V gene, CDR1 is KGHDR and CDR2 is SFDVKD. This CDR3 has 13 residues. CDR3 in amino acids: CATSISGYNEQFL. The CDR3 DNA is TGCGCCACCAGTATCTCAGGTTACAATGAGCAGTTCCTC.